Presented here are 19 T cell receptor beta chains from one specimen sequenced in a study of response to subunit inactivated influenza vaccine. TCRdb redid the calling of the RT-PCR reads with MiXCR, one entry per CDR3 protein. The profile shows hundreds of thousands of distinct CDR3 sequences, about an eighth of them singletons. This sample comprised PBMCs from blood, obtained 40 to 50 days after vaccination. Receptors were obtained from a man aged 50-59 years who received an inactivated influenza vaccine.

Ten or more counts support this clonotype. CDR3 nucleotides: TGCAGTGCTACGAGCGGGAGAGCTACAGATACGCAGTATTTT. It encodes CSATSGRATDTQYF. The rearrangement uses TRBV20-1 and TRBJ2-3, with 8 bases lining up with TRBD2. The germline V gene encodes CDR1 DFQATT and CDR2 SNEGSKA (reference sequence). The CDR3 is made up of 14 amino acids. V gave up 4 bases and J gave up 3 bases; unmatched junction bases: 6.

There are a few counts of this clonotype. The gene calls are TRBV7-2 and TRBJ2-5; D perhaps matches TRBD2 (5 bases). The CDR3 contains 16 residues. The ends were cut back, 1 base at V and 0 bases at J, with 12 bases in the middle. Germline CDR1 SGHTA, CDR2 FQGNSA. The CDR3 coding sequence is TGTGCCAGCAGCTTAGTCGGGGAGCTACACCAAGAGACCCAGTACTTC. Translating gives CASSLVGELHQETQYF.

The chain couples TRBV10-3 to TRBJ2-2, with a tentative D call TRBD1 (6 bases). CDR3 length: 14 amino acids. The germline gives CDR1 ENHRY, CDR2 SYGVKD. V lost 11 bases and J 3 bases, leaving 16 bases between the germline ends. CDR3 DNA sequence: TGTGCCGCCACAGGGATGGGGGACACCGGGGAGCTGTTTTTT. It is translated as CAATGMGDTGELFF.

The sample holds a few counts of this clonotype. The V call is TRBV12-3 or TRBV12-4, the J call TRBJ1-3; a possible D gene is TRBD1 (6 bases). Trimming stripped 5 bases from V and 1 base from J, with 9 bases between. This CDR3 has 14 residues. CDR3 region: CASSVTGSGNTIYF. CDR3 DNA sequence: TGTGCCAGCAGTGTGACAGGTTCTGGAAACACCATATATTTT.

The sample holds a few counts of this clonotype. The chain has TRBV7-8 and TRBJ2-1, with D perhaps TRBD1 (5 bases). CDR1 and CDR2 from the germline V gene are SGHVS and FQNEAQ. The CDR3 sequence is 14 residues long. V lost 0 bases to trimming and J lost 4 bases, with 7 bases between them. CDR3 nucleotides: TGTGCCAGCAGCTTAGCACAGGTATACAATGAGCAGTTCTTC. Residues: CASSLAQVYNEQFF.

This clonotype was seen more than once but under ten times. In nucleotides, the CDR3 is TGTGCCAGTATGACAGGAAACTCCTACGAGCAGTACTTC. Its translation is CASMTGNSYEQYF. The chain has TRBV28 and TRBJ2-7, with D perhaps matching TRBD1 (6 bases). V was shortened by 9 bases and J by 0 bases, with 12 bases between the two germline ends. The CDR3 contains 13 residues. Germline CDR1 reads MDHEN; CDR2 reads SYDVKM.

The chain combines TRBV4-3 with TRBJ2-1; D is possibly TRBD1 (5 bases). This CDR3 is 16 amino acids long. The ends were cut back, 0 bases at V and 2 bases at J, with 11 bases in the middle. Germline CDR1 is LGHNA and CDR2 is YSLEER. The CDR3 reads CASSQDRWGTYNEQFF. In nucleotides, the CDR3 is TGCGCCAGCAGCCAAGACCGATGGGGCACCTACAATGAGCAGTTCTTC.

This clonotype turned up a few times. The V and J genes are TRBV11-3 and TRBJ2-1; 9 nucleotides align to TRBD2. J lost 6 bases, V lost 1 base, and 10 bases had no gene match. This CDR3 is built from 17 residues. In germline, CDR1 is SGHNT, CDR2 YENEEA. The CDR3 reads CASSLGPGLAGPNEQFF. In nucleotides, the CDR3 is TGTGCCAGCAGCTTAGGGCCCGGTCTAGCGGGACCCAATGAGCAGTTCTTC.

The genes are TRBV7-8 and TRBJ2-2; 9 bases are a match to TRBD2. The germline V gene encodes CDR1 SGHVS and CDR2 FQNEAQ. V gave up 2 bases and J gave up 1 base; unmatched junction bases: 5. This CDR3 contains 17 residues. CDR3 in DNA: TGTGCCAGCAGCTTATATGGACTAGCGAAGAACACCGGGGAGCTGTTTTTT. Translated: CASSLYGLAKNTGELFF.

Only a few counts were recorded for this clonotype. This chain links TRBV9 with TRBJ1-1, with D possibly matching TRBD1 (5 bases). The CDR3 contains 12 residues. Trimming removed 4 bases at V and 8 bases at J, with 12 bases between. In germline, CDR1 is SGDLS, CDR2 YYNGEE. In nucleotides, the CDR3 is TGTGCCAGCAGCCCCTGGGGCGCCGAAGCTTTCTTT. Its translation is CASSPWGAEAFF.

This clonotype was counted ten times or more. V and J are TRBV20-1 and TRBJ2-1; TRBD2 aligns across 7 bases. Per the germline V gene, CDR1 is DFQATT and CDR2 is SNEGSKA (reference sequence). The V and J ends lost 1 base and 4 bases, in that order; junction bases with no gene match: 10. The CDR3 runs to 16 residues. The CDR3 reads CSARGPTSEYYNEQFF. CDR3 DNA: TGCAGTGCTAGAGGCCCTACTAGCGAGTATTACAATGAGCAGTTCTTC.

The V and J genes are TRBV9 and TRBJ1-1, with D perhaps TRBD1 (6 bases). The V and J ends lost 5 bases and 8 bases respectively, with 13 bases between them. The germline CDR1 and CDR2 sequences are SGDLS and YYNGEE. The CDR3 is made up of 12 amino acids. The CDR3 spells CASSGGFQEAFF. For the CDR3, the DNA is TGTGCCAGCAGTGGGGGCTTCCAAGAAGCTTTCTTT.

This clonotype was counted only a few times. The V and J genes are TRBV5-1 and TRBJ2-5; 8 positions match TRBD2. CDR1 is SGHRS, CDR2 YFSETQ, per germline. Trimming cost V 0 bases and J 5 bases; bases outside gene matches: 12. This CDR3 comprises 17 residues. CDR3: CASSLASGGPNGETQYF. DNA of the CDR3: TGCGCCAGCAGCTTGGCCAGCGGGGGCCCCAACGGGGAGACCCAGTACTTC. Full variable domain (remainder filled in from reference TRBV5-1 and TRBJ2-5): KAGVTQTPRYLIKTRGQQVTLSCSPISGHRSVSWYQQTPGQGLQFLFEYFSETQRNKGNFPGRFSGRQFSNSRSEMNVSTLELGDSALYLCASSLASGGPNGETQYFGPGTRLLVL.

At least ten counts were recorded for this clonotype. The rearrangement uses TRBV20-1 and TRBJ2-3, with D uncertain. V lost 5 bases to trimming and J lost 4 bases, with 7 bases between them. The CDR3 runs 11 residues. Germline values: CDR1 DFQATT, CDR2 SNEGSKA (reference sequence). The CDR3 reads CSAQRSDTQYF. The CDR3 DNA follows: TGCAGTGCTCAGCGTTCAGATACGCAGTATTTT.

The sample holds a few counts of this clonotype. The chain carries TRBV28 and TRBJ2-4; D remains ambiguous. The CDR3 consists of 14 residues. Looked up from germline, CDR1 is MDHEN and CDR2 is SYDVKM. V lost 5 bases to trimming and J lost 1 base, with 9 bases between them. CDR3 amino acids: CASSPQTAKNIQYF. Here the CDR3 DNA reads TGTGCCAGCAGTCCTCAGACGGCCAAAAACATTCAGTACTTC.

V is TRBV7-6 and J is TRBJ2-7; 12 bases are a match to TRBD2. Germline CDR1 SGHVS, CDR2 FNYEAQ. This CDR3 has 16 amino acids. The ends lost 2 bases at V and 0 bases at J; junction bases unmatched: 2. In DNA, the CDR3 is TGTGCCAGCAGCTTACTAGCGGGGGGGAGCTCCTACGAGCAGTACTTC. Amino acid sequence: CASSLLAGGSSYEQYF.

This clonotype was detected only a few times. V usage is TRBV5-6 and J usage is TRBJ1-5; the D gene is possibly TRBD1 (6 bases). Trimming took 3 bases from V and 4 from J, leaving 17 bases between them. Germline CDR1 SGHDT, CDR2 YYEEEE. This CDR3 spans 16 amino acids. CDR3 sequence (DNA): TGTGCCAGCAGCTCTAGAGTCTCCAGGGGAAATCAGCCCCAGCATTTT. Protein: CASSSRVSRGNQPQHF.

V is TRBV6-5 and J is TRBJ2-1; TRBD2 matches at 8 bases. The CDR3 consists of 18 residues. Germline assignment: CDR1 MNHEY and CDR2 SVGAGI. V was clipped by 0 bases and J by 8 bases; unmatched bases: 15. The CDR3 region is CASSYSRASGSPRDEQFF. The CDR3 DNA is TGTGCCAGCAGTTACTCCCGGGCTAGCGGGTCTCCTAGGGATGAGCAGTTCTTC.

The rearrangement links TRBV4-1 to TRBJ2-5, with D unclear. The germline CDR1 and CDR2 sequences are MGHRA and YSYEKL. Trimming cost V 0 bases and J 4 bases, with 9 bases left between them. This CDR3 region has 14 residues. CDR3 sequence: CASSQDPRTETQYF. The CDR3 nucleotides are TGCGCCAGCAGCCAAGATCCTAGGACAGAGACCCAGTACTTC.